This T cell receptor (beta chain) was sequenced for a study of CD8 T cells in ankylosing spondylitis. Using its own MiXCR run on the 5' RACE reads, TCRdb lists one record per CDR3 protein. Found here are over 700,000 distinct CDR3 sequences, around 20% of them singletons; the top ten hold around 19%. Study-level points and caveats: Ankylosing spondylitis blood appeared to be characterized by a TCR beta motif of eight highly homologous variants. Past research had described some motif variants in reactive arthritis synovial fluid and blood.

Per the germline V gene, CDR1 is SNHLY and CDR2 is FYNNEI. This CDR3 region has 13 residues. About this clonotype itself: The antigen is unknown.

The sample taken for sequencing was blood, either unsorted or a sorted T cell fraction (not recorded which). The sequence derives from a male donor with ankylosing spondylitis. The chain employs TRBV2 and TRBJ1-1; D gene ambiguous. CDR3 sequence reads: CATKRAGDTEAFF. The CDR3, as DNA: TGTGCGACCAAACGCGCCGGGGACACTGAAGCTTTCTTT.